The rows below give T cell receptor beta chains drawn from one sample of a study of beta chain features in type 1 diabetes. Profiled with immunoSEQ multiplex PCR; TCRdb holds only in-frame clones, not every one. The repertoire includes nearly 250,000 clones, around 68% of them detected once, and 0.053% sits in the top ten. Sequenced material: naive CD4+ T cells from blood. The receptors come from a man aged 25-45 years in good health. Both conserved end residues are part of each CDR3. D genes are given only for firm matches. The size entry is marked missing in some rows and otherwise reads once, few, many or a size class.

cdr3_aa cdr3_nt d_call j_call v_call clone_size
CSALSWSQFF TGCAGCGCCCTAAGCTGGTCGCAGTTCTTC . TRBJ2-1 TRBV29-1 .
CASSPRRGTYEQYF TGTGCCAGCAGTCCCCGCAGGGGAACCTACGAGCAGTACTTC . TRBJ2-7 TRBV6-5 .
CSVRTLEQYF TGCAGCGTTAGGACGCTGGAGCAGTACTTC . TRBJ2-7 TRBV29-1 .
CASSGGLAGSRETQYF TGTGCCAGCAGCGGCGGACTAGCGGGGTCTCGAGAGACCCAGTACTTC TRBD2 TRBJ2-5 TRBV9 .
CAWSDWTEAFF TGTGCCTGGAGTGACTGGACTGAAGCTTTCTTT . TRBJ1-1 TRBV30 .
CASSSIGGGEQYF TGCGCCAGCAGCAGCATTGGAGGTGGCGAGCAGTACTTC . TRBJ2-7 TRBV5-1 .
CASSMTGDEQFF TGTGCCAGCAGCATGACAGGTGATGAGCAGTTCTTC . TRBJ2-1 TRBV11-2 .
CASSDKPRTQYF TGTGCCAGCTCCGACAAGCCCAGGACCCAGTACTTC . TRBJ2-5 TRBV28 .
CASSSREPNTGELFF TGTGCCAGCAGCTCTAGAGAGCCGAACACCGGGGAGCTGTTTTTT . TRBJ2-2 TRBV7-2 .
CASSSKLWDRDYNEQFF TGTGCCAGCAGCTCAAAGCTGTGGGACAGAGACTACAATGAGCAGTTCTTC TRBD1 TRBJ2-1 TRBV7-9 .
CASSDGDRGNLAKNIQYF TGTGCCAGCAGTGACGGGGACAGGGGGAATTTAGCCAAAAACATTCAGTACTTC TRBD1 TRBJ2-4 TRBV2 .
CASSLAVLAGAWYNEQFF TGTGCCAGCAGCTTAGCCGTACTAGCGGGGGCCTGGTACAATGAGCAGTTCTTC TRBD2 TRBJ2-1 TRBV7-9 .
CASRRGNEQYF TGTGCCAGCAGGCGCGGGAACGAGCAGTACTTC . TRBJ2-7 TRBV6-1 .
CASSQGNPYEQYF TGTGCCAGCTCGCAGGGGAACCCCTACGAGCAGTACTTC . TRBJ2-7 TRBV28 few
CASSLGDYMGRLFF TGTGCCAGCAGCTTAGGGGATTATATGGGGCGGCTGTTTTTT . TRBJ2-2 TRBV7-2 .
CATSRDLDQPQHF TGTGCCACCAGCAGAGATTTGGATCAGCCCCAGCATTTT . TRBJ1-5 TRBV15 few
CASSSLTTSSDTQYF TGTGCCAGCAGCTCGCTAACAACATCGTCGGATACGCAGTATTTT . TRBJ2-3 TRBV7-2 .
CASTTTGLSGNEQFF TGCGCCAGCACAACTACAGGGTTATCAGGCAATGAGCAGTTCTTC . TRBJ2-1 TRBV5-1 .
CAWSKTVTGELFF TGTGCCTGGAGTAAAACAGTTACCGGGGAGCTGTTTTTT . TRBJ2-2 TRBV30 few
CAISDSWTGYEQYF TGTGCCATCAGTGACTCGTGGACAGGCTACGAGCAGTACTTC TRBD1 TRBJ2-7 TRBV10-3 .
CSVEKSGTEAFF TGCAGCGTTGAGAAGTCAGGGACTGAAGCTTTCTTT . TRBJ1-1 TRBV29-1 .
CASSGSGNTIYF TGTGCCAGCAGTGGCTCTGGAAACACCATATATTTT . TRBJ1-3 TRBV9 .
CSVESIDYGYTF TGCAGCGTTGAGTCCATCGACTATGGCTACACCTTC . TRBJ1-2 TRBV29-1 few
CASSLAHDTDTQYF TGCGCCAGCAGCTTGGCCCACGACACAGATACGCAGTATTTT . TRBJ2-3 TRBV5-1 .
CASSPVQGETQYF TGTGCCAGCAGCCCCGTGCAGGGGGAGACCCAGTACTTC . TRBJ2-5 TRBV7-2 .
CASSPGRASTDTQYF TGTGCCAGCAGCCCCGGGCGGGCTAGCACAGATACGCAGTATTTT . TRBJ2-3 TRBV11-2 .
CAWTPGSSYEQYF TGTGCCTGGACCCCAGGGAGCTCCTACGAGCAGTACTTC . TRBJ2-7 TRBV30 .
CASSLGLADYNEQFF TGCGCCAGCAGCTTAGGGCTAGCGGATTACAATGAGCAGTTCTTC TRBD2 TRBJ2-1 TRBV5-1 .
CASSVGSGYEQYF TGTGCCAGCAGTGTAGGTTCAGGGTACGAGCAGTACTTC . TRBJ2-7 TRBV6-4 .
CAWSLGGIYEQYF TGTGCCTGGAGTTTAGGGGGGATCTACGAGCAGTACTTC . TRBJ2-7 TRBV30 .
CSVGPGLLPEAFF TGCAGCGTTGGCCCAGGGCTTCTCCCTGAAGCTTTCTTT . TRBJ1-1 TRBV29-1 .
CASSSLAGASHEQYF TGTGCCAGCAGCTCTCTAGCGGGAGCGAGCCACGAGCAGTACTTC TRBD2 TRBJ2-7 TRBV27 .
CASSTTNRGSYNEQFF TGTGCCAGCAGTACCACCAACAGGGGCTCCTACAATGAGCAGTTCTTC TRBD1 TRBJ2-1 TRBV28 once
CASSLAGGNEQFF TGTGCCAGCAGCCTAGCGGGAGGAAATGAGCAGTTCTTC TRBD2 TRBJ2-1 TRBV7-9 .
CASTRHGDAGNTIYF TGTGCCAGCACGCGTCACGGGGACGCTGGAAACACCATATATTTT . TRBJ1-3 TRBV28 .
CAWSTGLAGTYEQYF TGTGCCTGGAGTACAGGGCTAGCGGGCACCTACGAGCAGTACTTC TRBD2 TRBJ2-7 TRBV30 few
CATSRDLNQPQHF TGTGCCACCAGCCGGGACCTCAATCAGCCCCAGCATTTT . TRBJ1-5 TRBV15 .
CALSTTNEKLFF TGTGCCTTGAGTACAACTAATGAAAAACTGTTTTTT . TRBJ1-4 TRBV30 few
CAWMQEENYGYTF TGTGCCTGGATGCAGGAGGAGAACTATGGCTACACCTTC . TRBJ1-2 TRBV30 .
CAWSVNSAGLGYTF TGTGCCTGGAGTGTAAACAGCGCTGGGCTTGGCTACACCTTC . TRBJ1-2 TRBV30 .
CASSDQRREFPFYADTQYF TGTGCCAGCAGCGACCAAAGACGGGAGTTCCCGTTTTATGCAGATACGCAGTATTTT . TRBJ2-3 TRBV11-2 .
CSVETPGTGGTDTQYF TGCAGCGTTGAGACACCCGGGACAGGGGGCACAGATACGCAGTATTTT TRBD1 TRBJ2-3 TRBV29-1 few
CASSLGLSYTGELFF TGTGCCAGCAGCTTGGGTTTAAGCTACACCGGGGAGCTGTTTTTT . TRBJ2-2 TRBV5-4 once
CAWRSSSNTNTGELFF TGTGCCTGGAGATCCAGTTCCAATACGAACACCGGGGAGCTGTTTTTT . TRBJ2-2 TRBV30 .
CAWTTRTAVDNEQFF TGTGCCTGGACAACACGGACGGCGGTGGACAATGAGCAGTTCTTC . TRBJ2-1 TRBV30 .
CASSYRGQGNQPQHF TGTGCCAGCAGTTATAGGGGCCAGGGCAATCAGCCCCAGCATTTT . TRBJ1-5 TRBV6-6 .
CAWSGQGYGYTF TGTGCCTGGAGTGGACAGGGCTATGGCTACACCTTC TRBD1 TRBJ1-2 TRBV30 few
CASSLDLRTPPWGQYF TGCGCCAGCAGCTTGGATCTCCGGACACCGCCTTGGGGGCAGTACTTC . TRBJ2-7 TRBV5-1 once
CSVDTPTDTQYF TGCAGCGTTGACACCCCCACAGATACGCAGTATTTT . TRBJ2-3 TRBV29-1 .
CASSLGQIYEQYF TGCGCCAGCAGCTTAGGCCAGATCTACGAGCAGTACTTC . TRBJ2-7 TRBV5-1 .
CAWSVLVAQEQFF TGTGCCTGGAGTGTACTGGTAGCGCAGGAGCAGTTCTTC . TRBJ2-1 TRBV30 .
CAWSVDRASSGNTIYF TGTGCCTGGAGTGTAGACAGGGCGAGCTCTGGAAACACCATATATTTT TRBD1 TRBJ1-3 TRBV30 .
CASSARGNYEQYF TGCGCCAGCAGCGCCAGAGGGAACTACGAGCAGTACTTC . TRBJ2-7 TRBV5-1 .
CSVAGQGIETQYF TGCAGCGTTGCCGGACAGGGGATAGAGACCCAGTACTTC TRBD1 TRBJ2-5 TRBV29-1 once
CASSPRLAGVAGELFF TGTGCCAGCTCACCAAGGCTAGCGGGAGTTGCCGGGGAGCTGTTTTTT TRBD2 TRBJ2-2 TRBV18 .